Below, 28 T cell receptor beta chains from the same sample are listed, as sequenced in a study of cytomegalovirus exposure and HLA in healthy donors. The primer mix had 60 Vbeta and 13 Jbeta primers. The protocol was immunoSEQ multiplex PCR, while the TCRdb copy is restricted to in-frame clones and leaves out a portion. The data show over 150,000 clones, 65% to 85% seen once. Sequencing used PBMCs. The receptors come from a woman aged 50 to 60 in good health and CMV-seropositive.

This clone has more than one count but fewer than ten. The CDR3 protein is CASSNRQDYTGELFF. The CDR3 DNA sequence: TGCGCCAGCAGCAACCGACAGGACTACACCGGGGAGCTGTTTTTT. J is TRBJ2-2 and V is TRBV5-1; D might be TRBD1 (6 bases). CDR3 length: 15 residues. V dropped 4 bases and J dropped 3 bases, with 13 bases sitting between them. CDR1 is SGHRS and CDR2 is YFSETQ in the germline V gene.

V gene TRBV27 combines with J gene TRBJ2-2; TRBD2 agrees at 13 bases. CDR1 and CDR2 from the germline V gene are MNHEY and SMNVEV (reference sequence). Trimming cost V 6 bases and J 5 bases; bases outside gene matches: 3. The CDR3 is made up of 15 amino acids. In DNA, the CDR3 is TGTGCCAGCAGCCCACTAGCGGGGGGGACCGGGGAGCTGTTTTTT. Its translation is CASSPLAGGTGELFF.

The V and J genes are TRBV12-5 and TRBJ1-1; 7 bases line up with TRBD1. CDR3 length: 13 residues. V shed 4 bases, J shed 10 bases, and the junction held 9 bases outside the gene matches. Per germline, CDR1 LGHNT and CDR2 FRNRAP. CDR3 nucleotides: TGTGCTAGTGGTTCCTCAGGGGGTAAGGGAGCTTTCTTT. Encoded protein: CASGSSGGKGAFF.

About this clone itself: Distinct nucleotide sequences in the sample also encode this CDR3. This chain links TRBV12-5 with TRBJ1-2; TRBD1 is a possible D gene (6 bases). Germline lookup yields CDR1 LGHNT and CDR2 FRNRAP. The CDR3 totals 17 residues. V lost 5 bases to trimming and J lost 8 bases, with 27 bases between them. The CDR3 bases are TGTGCTAGTGGTCGGACCTCCAGGGGAGGGGTCCCGCGAGGCTACACCTTC. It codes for CASGRTSRGGVPRGYTF.

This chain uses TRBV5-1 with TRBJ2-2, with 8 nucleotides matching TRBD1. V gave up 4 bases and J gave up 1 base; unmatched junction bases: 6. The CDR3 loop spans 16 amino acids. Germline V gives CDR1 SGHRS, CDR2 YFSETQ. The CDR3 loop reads CASSPRGPMNTGELFF. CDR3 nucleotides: TGCGCCAGCAGCCCCAGGGGGCCAATGAACACCGGGGAGCTGTTTTTT.

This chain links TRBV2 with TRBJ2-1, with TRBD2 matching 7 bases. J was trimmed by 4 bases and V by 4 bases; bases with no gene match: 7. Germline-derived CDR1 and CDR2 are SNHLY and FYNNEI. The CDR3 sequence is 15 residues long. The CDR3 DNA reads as TGTGCCAGCAGTGGCGGGGGAGAGCCATACAATGAGCAGTTCTTC. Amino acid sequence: CASSGGGEPYNEQFF.

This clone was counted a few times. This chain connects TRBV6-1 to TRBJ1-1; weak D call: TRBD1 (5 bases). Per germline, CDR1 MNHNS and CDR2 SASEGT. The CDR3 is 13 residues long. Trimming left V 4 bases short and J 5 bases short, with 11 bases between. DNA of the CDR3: TGTGCCAGCAGTGTTGGGGCGAAGACTGAAGCTTTCTTT. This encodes CASSVGAKTEAFF.

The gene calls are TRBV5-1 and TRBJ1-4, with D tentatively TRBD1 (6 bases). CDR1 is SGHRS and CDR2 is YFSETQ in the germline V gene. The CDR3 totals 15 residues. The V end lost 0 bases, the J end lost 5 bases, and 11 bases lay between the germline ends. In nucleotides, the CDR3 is TGCGCCAGCAGCTTGGAGCACAGGGAGAATGAAAAACTGTTTTTT. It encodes CASSLEHRENEKLFF.

DNA for the CDR3: TGTGCCAGCAGTGAATCGAAATTCCTGGGACTAGCGGGGAACAATGAGCAGTTCTTC. Translated, it gives CASSESKFLGLAGNNEQFF. The J gene is TRBJ2-1, the V gene TRBV6-1; 13 positions match TRBD2. The CDR3 has 19 amino acids. Germline CDR1 reads MNHNS; CDR2 reads SASEGT. V shed 2 bases, J shed 5 bases, and the junction held 12 bases outside the gene matches.

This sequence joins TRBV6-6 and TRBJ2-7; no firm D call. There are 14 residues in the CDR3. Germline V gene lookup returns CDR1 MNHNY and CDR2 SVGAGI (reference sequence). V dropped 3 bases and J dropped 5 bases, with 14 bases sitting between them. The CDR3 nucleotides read TGTGCCAGCAGTTATTTCTCCAGGTCCGACGAGCAGTACTTC. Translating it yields CASSYFSRSDEQYF.

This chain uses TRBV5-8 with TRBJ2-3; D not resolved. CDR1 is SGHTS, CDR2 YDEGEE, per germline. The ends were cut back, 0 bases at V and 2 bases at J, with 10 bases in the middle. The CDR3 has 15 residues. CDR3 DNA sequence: TGTGCCAGCAGCTTGGGACAAATCACCACAGATACGCAGTATTTT. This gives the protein CASSLGQITTDTQYF.

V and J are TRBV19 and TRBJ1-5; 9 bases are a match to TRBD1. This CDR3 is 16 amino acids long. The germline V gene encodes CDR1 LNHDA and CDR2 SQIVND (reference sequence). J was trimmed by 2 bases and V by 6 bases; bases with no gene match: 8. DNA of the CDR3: TGTGCCAGTAGAAACCTCCGGGACAGGGGCAATCAGCCCCAGCATTTT. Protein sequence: CASRNLRDRGNQPQHF.

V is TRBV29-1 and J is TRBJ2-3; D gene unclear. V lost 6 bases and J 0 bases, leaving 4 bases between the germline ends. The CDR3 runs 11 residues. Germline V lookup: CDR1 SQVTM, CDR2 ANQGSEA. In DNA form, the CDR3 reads TGCAGCGTGTATAGCACAGATACGCAGTATTTT. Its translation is CSVYSTDTQYF.

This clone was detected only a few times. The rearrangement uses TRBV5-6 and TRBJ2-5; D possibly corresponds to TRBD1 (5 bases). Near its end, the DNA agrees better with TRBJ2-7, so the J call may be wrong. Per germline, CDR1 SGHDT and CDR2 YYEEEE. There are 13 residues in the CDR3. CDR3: CASSLGQFYEQYF. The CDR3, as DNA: TGTGCCAGCAGCTTGGGACAGTTCTACGAGCAGTACTTC.

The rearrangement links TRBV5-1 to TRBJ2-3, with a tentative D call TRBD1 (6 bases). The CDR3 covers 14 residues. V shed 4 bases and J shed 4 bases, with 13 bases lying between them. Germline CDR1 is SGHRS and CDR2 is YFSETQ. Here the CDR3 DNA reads TGCGCCAGCAGCGACATACAGGGTCCAGATACGCAGTATTTT. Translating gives CASSDIQGPDTQYF.

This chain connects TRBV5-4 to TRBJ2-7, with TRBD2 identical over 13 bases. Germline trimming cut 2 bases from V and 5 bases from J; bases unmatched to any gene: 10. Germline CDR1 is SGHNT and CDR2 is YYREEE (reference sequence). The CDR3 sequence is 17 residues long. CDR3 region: CASSFGGGLAGYHEQYF. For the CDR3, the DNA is TGTGCCAGCAGCTTCGGAGGGGGACTAGCGGGGTACCACGAGCAGTACTTC.

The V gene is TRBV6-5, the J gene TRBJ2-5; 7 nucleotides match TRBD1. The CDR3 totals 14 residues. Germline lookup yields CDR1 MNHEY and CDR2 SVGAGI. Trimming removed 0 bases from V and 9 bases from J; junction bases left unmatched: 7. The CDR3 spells CASSYSGPQGAQYF. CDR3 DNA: TGTGCCAGCAGTTACTCAGGCCCTCAGGGGGCCCAGTACTTC.

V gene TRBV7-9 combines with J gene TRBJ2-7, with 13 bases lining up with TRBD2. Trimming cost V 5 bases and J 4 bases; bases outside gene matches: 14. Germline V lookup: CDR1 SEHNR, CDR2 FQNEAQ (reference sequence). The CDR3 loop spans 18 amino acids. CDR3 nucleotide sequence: TGTGCCAGCAGCAGATGGACTGGGACTAGCGGGGTATCATACGAGCAGTACTTC. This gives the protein CASSRWTGTSGVSYEQYF.

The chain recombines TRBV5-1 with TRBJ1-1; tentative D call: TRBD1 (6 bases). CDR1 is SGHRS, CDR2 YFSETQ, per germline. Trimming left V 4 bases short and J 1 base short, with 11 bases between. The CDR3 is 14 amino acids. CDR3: CASSGGQPNTEAFF. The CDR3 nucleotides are TGCGCCAGCAGCGGCGGACAGCCGAACACTGAAGCTTTCTTT. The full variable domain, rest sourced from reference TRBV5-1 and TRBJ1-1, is KAGVTQTPRYLIKTRGQQVTLSCSPISGHRSVSWYQQTPGQGLQFLFEYFSETQRNKGNFPGRFSGRQFSNSRSEMNVSTLELGDSALYLCASSGGQPNTEAFFGQGTRLTVV.

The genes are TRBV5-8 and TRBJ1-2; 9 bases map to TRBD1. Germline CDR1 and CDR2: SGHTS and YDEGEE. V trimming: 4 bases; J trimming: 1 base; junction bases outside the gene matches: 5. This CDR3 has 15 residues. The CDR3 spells CASSPQGARNYGYTF. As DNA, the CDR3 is TGTGCCAGCAGCCCACAGGGGGCTCGTAACTATGGCTACACCTTC.

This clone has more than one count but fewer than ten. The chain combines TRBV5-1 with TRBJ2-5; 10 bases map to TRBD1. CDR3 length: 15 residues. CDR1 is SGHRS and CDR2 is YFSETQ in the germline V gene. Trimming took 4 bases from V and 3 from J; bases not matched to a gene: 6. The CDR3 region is CASSDRDRGKETQYF. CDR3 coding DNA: TGCGCCAGCAGCGACCGGGACAGGGGAAAAGAGACCCAGTACTTC. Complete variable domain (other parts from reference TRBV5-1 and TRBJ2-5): KAGVTQTPRYLIKTRGQQVTLSCSPISGHRSVSWYQQTPGQGLQFLFEYFSETQRNKGNFPGRFSGRQFSNSRSEMNVSTLELGDSALYLCASSDRDRGKETQYFGPGTRLLVL.

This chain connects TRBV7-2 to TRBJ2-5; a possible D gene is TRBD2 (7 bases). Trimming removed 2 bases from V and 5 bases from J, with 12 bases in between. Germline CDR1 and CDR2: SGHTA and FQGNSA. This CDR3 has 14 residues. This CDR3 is CASSLRGAGETQYF. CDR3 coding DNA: TGTGCCAGCAGCTTACGGGGGGCAGGGGAGACCCAGTACTTC.

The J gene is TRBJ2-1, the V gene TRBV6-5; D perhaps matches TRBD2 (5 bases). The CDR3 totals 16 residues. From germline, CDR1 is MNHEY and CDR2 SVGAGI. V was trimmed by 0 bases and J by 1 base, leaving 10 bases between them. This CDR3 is CASSYSGRGSYNEQFF. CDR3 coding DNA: TGTGCCAGCAGTTACTCCGGCCGGGGATCCTACAATGAGCAGTTCTTC.

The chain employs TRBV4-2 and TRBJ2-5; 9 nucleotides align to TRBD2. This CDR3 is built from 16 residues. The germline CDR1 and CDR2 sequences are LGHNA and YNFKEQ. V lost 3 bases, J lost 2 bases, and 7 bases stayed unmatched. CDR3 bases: TGTGCCAGCAGCCAGACCGCGGGGGGGTTTCAAGAGACCCAGTACTTC. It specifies CASSQTAGGFQETQYF.

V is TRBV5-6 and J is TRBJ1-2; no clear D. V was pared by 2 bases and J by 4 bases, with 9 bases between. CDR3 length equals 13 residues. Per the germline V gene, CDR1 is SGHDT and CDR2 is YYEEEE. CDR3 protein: CASSFLQSYGYTF. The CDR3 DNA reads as TGTGCCAGCAGCTTTTTACAGTCCTATGGCTACACCTTC.

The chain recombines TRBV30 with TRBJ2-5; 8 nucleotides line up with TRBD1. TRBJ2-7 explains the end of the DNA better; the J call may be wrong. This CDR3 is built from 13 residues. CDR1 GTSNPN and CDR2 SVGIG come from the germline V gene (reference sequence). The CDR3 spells CASAGTGAYEQYF. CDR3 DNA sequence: TGTGCCTCTGCCGGGACAGGAGCCTACGAGCAGTACTTC.

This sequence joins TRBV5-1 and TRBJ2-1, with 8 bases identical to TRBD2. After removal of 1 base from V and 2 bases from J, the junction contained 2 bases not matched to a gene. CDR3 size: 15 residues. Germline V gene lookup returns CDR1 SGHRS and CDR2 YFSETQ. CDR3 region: CASSLTGGPYNEQFF. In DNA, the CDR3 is TGCGCCAGCAGCTTGACGGGGGGGCCCTACAATGAGCAGTTCTTC.

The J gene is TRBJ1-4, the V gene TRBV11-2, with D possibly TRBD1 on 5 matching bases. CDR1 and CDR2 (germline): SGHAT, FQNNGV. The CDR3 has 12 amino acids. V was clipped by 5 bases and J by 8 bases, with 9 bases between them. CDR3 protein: CASSEHREKLFF. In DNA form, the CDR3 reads TGTGCCAGCAGCGAACACAGGGAAAAACTGTTTTTT. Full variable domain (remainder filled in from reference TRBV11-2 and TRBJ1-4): EAGVAQSPRYKIIEKRQSVAFWCNPISGHATLYWYQQILGQGPKLLIQFQNNGVVDDSQLPKDRFSAERLKGVDSTLKIQPAKLEDSAVYLCASSEHREKLFFGSGTQLSVL.